This TCR beta chain was documented in a study (dated by TCRdb to the early 2010s). This clonotype was counted many times. This clone's antigen is unknown. No base qualities exist here, and no much larger clone lies one base off it. Sequencing was carried out with an Illumina Genome Analyzer IIx. The public sequencing data were trimmed at Q25 with fastp and processed into clonotypes with MiXCR by TCRdb, which kept only in-frame beta chains. Identical CDR3 protein sequences are pooled into one entry, listed with their most common genes and DNA. For this sample the table gives 12,000 to 15,000 distinct CDR3 sequences, of which more than 30% were detected only once. Approximately 16% of the sample belongs to the ten largest clones. For CDR1 and CDR2, the germline V gene (reference sequence) lists DFQATT and SNEGSKA. V loses 3 bases, J loses 3 bases, and the germline ends lie 19 bases apart. The CDR3 runs 16 amino acids, cysteine and phenylalanine included. The read is trimmed to its CDR3 DNA, 48 bases read in frame from base 1.

This receptor was identified in a human donor. The chain employs TRBV20-1 and TRBJ2-3; TRBD2 is a weak D gene call, 5 bases matching. The source material was blood. The encoded CDR3 is CSARAVGGWSTDTQYF. DNA sequence: TGCAGTGCTAGGGCCGTTGGCGGGTGGTCAACAGATACGCAGTATTTT.